A single T cell receptor (beta chain) is shown here with its context. This sample is drawn from a study of radiation and T cells in renal cell carcinoma. Sequencing used immunoSEQ multiplex PCR; TCRdb keeps in-frame clones, though not all of them. The sample contains more than 120,000 clones, roughly 90% of which appear only once. The time point denotes: blood 4 weeks post-SBRT, at nephrectomy. The treatment was: 15 Gy SBRT to primary tumor, nephrectomy 4 weeks later. Clear cell pathology was present in this patient's renal cell carcinoma. With V trimmed by 2 bases and J by 5 bases, 7 bases remained unmatched. The length of the CDR3 is 16 residues. Per germline, CDR1 LGHNA and CDR2 YNFKEQ.

The rearrangement joins TRBV4-2 to TRBJ2-5; 11 nucleotides align to TRBD2. The sequencing used blood, collected from a patient whose treatment included radiotherapy and nephrectomy. The TCR originated in a woman aged 50 to 60 with renal cell carcinoma. The DNA for the CDR3 is TGTGCCAGCAGCCAAACACTAGCGGGAGATGGCGAGACCCAGTACTTC. Translation gives CASSQTLAGDGETQYF.